The next 5 T cell receptor beta chains were all read from a single sample in a study of OX40 agonist ivuxolimab in advanced cancers. TCRdb's copy holds only in-frame clones and misses some; the assay was immunoSEQ multiplex PCR. The sample lists more than 50,000 clones, around four fifths seen once, with 3.7% in the top ten. The sample was CD4+ or CD8+ T cells sorted from blood, taken in a trial of the OX40 agonist ivuxolimab. Receptor source: an adult with an advanced solid tumor such as melanoma, head and neck, liver or kidney cancer.

The chain joins TRBV23-1 to TRBJ2-2; 10 bases match TRBD1. TRBV23-1 is sorted into the ORF group, with uncertain function. Trimming removed 3 bases from V and 6 bases from J; junction bases left unmatched: 4. The length of the CDR3 is 15 residues. The chain's CDR3 is CASSHSGTGAGELFF. In DNA form, the CDR3 reads TGCGCCAGCAGTCACTCCGGGACAGGGGCCGGGGAGCTGTTTTTT.

For this clone: The sample carries other DNA sequences with the same CDR3. The chain is built from TRBV14 and TRBJ2-7; 8 bases align to TRBD1. Germline-derived CDR1 and CDR2 are SGHDN and FVKESK. The CDR3 sequence is 14 residues long. V lost 4 bases, J lost 0 bases, and 2 bases stayed unmatched. In nucleotides, the CDR3 is TGTGCCAGCAGCCGTGACAGGGGCTCCTACGAGCAGTACTTC. This translates into CASSRDRGSYEQYF. Based on the CDR3 plus reference TRBV14 and TRBJ2-7, the full variable domain is EAGVTQFPSHSVIEKGQTVTLRCDPISGHDNLYWYRRVMGKEIKFLLHFVKESKQDESGMPNNRFLAERTGGTYSTLKVQPAELEDSGVYFCASSRDRGSYEQYFGPGTRLTVT.

V usage is TRBV6-1 and J usage is TRBJ2-7, with a weak D call TRBD2 (7 bases). The V gene's germline CDR1 is MNHNS and CDR2 SASEGT. There are 13 residues in the CDR3. V was trimmed by 6 bases and J by 4 bases, leaving 13 bases between them. This CDR3 reads CASREGGSYEQYF. The DNA for the CDR3 is TGTGCCAGCAGGGAGGGGGGGTCGTACGAGCAGTACTTC.

The chain links TRBV7-8 to TRBJ2-6; D ambiguous. Trimming removed 1 base from V and 0 bases from J, with 13 bases in between. From germline, CDR1 is SGHVS and CDR2 FQNEAQ. The CDR3 has 18 amino acids. CDR3 bases: TGTGCCAGCAGCTTAGTTGGTTTGGATCTCTCTGGGGCCAACGTCCTGACTTTC. Its protein is CASSLVGLDLSGANVLTF.

J is TRBJ2-5 and V is TRBV7-3, with D perhaps TRBD2 (6 bases). Germline CDR1 SGHTA, CDR2 FQGTGA. The CDR3 runs 13 residues. V was shortened by 2 bases and J by 5 bases, with 9 bases between the two germline ends. In nucleotides, the CDR3 is TGTGCCAGCAGCTTAGGCGGGGAGGAGACCCAGTACTTC. The encoded protein is CASSLGGEETQYF.